Each of the 5 T cell receptor beta chains below was sequenced from the same sample in a study of blood T cell repertoires in COVID-19. The table came from immunoSEQ multiplex PCR; TCRdb's copy has only in-frame clones and leaves some out. The profile shows approximately 210,000 clones, more than 85% of them singletons. The sample was peripheral blood. These receptors came from a middle-aged man with active or convalescent COVID-19.

V gene TRBV27 combines with J gene TRBJ1-1, with 7 bases aligning to TRBD1. CDR1 is MNHEY, CDR2 SMNVEV, per germline (reference sequence). The ends lost 5 bases at V and 3 bases at J; junction bases unmatched: 6. The CDR3 sequence is 14 residues long. DNA for the CDR3: TGTGCCAGCAGTCCGCAGGGGGAGCACACTGAAGCTTTCTTT. Protein product: CASSPQGEHTEAFF.

The count of this clone is one. The chain is built from TRBV19 and TRBJ1-1; the match to TRBD1 covers 8 bases. This CDR3 has 13 residues. Germline V gene lookup returns CDR1 LNHDA and CDR2 SQIVND (reference sequence). CDR3 nucleotide sequence: TGTGGCTCACGCGGACAGGGGAACACTGAAGCTTTCTTT. Amino acids: CGSRGQGNTEAFF.

The CDR3 here is CAAQGTTDTQYF. The CDR3 DNA is TGTGCCGCCCAGGGGACGACAGATACGCAGTATTTT. This chain joins TRBV28 and TRBJ2-3; a possible D gene is TRBD1 (6 bases). The CDR3 runs 12 residues. Deletions cut 11 bases from V and 3 bases from J, with 12 bases between. The germline CDR1 and CDR2 sequences are MDHEN and SYDVKM.

The V and J genes are TRBV19 and TRBJ2-7; TRBD2 matches 10 bases. The CDR3 is 17 residues long. Germline CDR1 reads LNHDA; CDR2 reads SQIVND (reference sequence). V lost 3 bases to trimming and J lost 2 bases; unmatched junction nucleotides: 10. The CDR3 reads CASSIPLGLADTYEQYF. In nucleotides, the CDR3 is TGTGCCAGTAGTATCCCTTTAGGACTAGCGGATACCTACGAGCAGTACTTC.

The rearrangement uses TRBV11-2 and TRBJ2-7; D is perhaps TRBD2 (6 bases). Germline V lookup: CDR1 SGHAT, CDR2 FQNNGV. CDR3 size: 14 residues. The V end lost 0 bases, the J end lost 3 bases, and 9 bases lay between the germline ends. CDR3: CASSLDRGIYEQYF. The CDR3 region has the DNA TGTGCCAGCAGCTTAGATCGGGGGATCTACGAGCAGTACTTC.